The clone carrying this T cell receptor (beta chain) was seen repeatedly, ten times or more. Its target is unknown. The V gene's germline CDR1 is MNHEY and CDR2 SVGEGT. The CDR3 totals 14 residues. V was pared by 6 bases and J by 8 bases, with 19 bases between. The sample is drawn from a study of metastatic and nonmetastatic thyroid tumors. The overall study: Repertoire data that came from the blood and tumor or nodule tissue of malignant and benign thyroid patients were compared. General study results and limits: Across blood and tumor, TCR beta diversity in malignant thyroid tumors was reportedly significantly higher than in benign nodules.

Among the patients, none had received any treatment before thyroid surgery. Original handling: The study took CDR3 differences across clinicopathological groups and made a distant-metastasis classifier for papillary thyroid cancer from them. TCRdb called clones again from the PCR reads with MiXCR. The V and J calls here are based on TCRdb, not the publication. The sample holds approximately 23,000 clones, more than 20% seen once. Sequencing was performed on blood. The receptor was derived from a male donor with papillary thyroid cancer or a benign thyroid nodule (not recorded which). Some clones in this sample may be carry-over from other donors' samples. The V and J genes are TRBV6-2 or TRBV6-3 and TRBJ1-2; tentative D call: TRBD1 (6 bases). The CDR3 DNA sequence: TGTGCCAGCAGACCCAAGGGGGGGGGAGACGGCTACACCTTC. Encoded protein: CASRPKGGGDGYTF.